The clone carrying this T cell receptor beta chain has just a few counts. These data belong to a study of regulatory T cells in long-lasting Graves disease. Combining iRepertoire HTBI primers with Arm-PCR of CDR3 regions, the authors built TCR beta libraries. One entry per CDR3 protein, called by TCRdb with MiXCR from the multiplex PCR reads. The data show 520,000 or so distinct CDR3 sequences, about 11% seen once. Time point noted: newly diagnosed GD, antithyroid drugs for less than 3 months. From RNA extracted from PBMCs, the TCR library was made. Germline-derived CDR1 and CDR2 are SGHRS and YFSETQ. CDR3 size: 14 residues. J was trimmed by 7 bases and V by 4 bases; bases with no gene match: 5. These records were also assigned to another study, of T cells in Graves' hyperthyroidism and ophthalmopathy. From that second work: No ophthalmopathy progression within 18 months constituted stable Graves' hyperthyroidism. A 13 V-J signature model discriminated ophthalmopathy versus stable hyperthyroidism.

This sequence joins TRBV5-1 and TRBJ2-4, with 10 bases fitting TRBD1. The sequence came from a woman aged 25 to 45 with Graves disease. This material consisted of peripheral blood mononuclear cells (PBMCs), taken at new diagnosis, from a patient treated with antithyroid drugs. CDR3 sequence (DNA): TGCGCCAGCAGCCTGGGGACAGGGGTGAACATTCAGTACTTC. It yields the protein CASSLGTGVNIQYF.